These 24 T cell receptor beta chains were all obtained from the same sample, sequenced in a study of blood T cell repertoires in COVID-19. Produced via immunoSEQ multiplex PCR; TCRdb's table is partial and in-frame only. The data hold under 80,000 clones, with around 86% observed a single time. Sequencing input: peripheral blood. Receptor source: a human donor in a cohort sampled during active COVID-19.

This chain uses TRBV7-2 with TRBJ2-3; 9 bases are a match to TRBD2. V lost 5 bases to trimming and J lost 1 base; unmatched junction nucleotides: 7. Germline-derived CDR1 and CDR2 are SGHTA and FQGNSA. This CDR3 is built from 16 residues. CDR3 DNA: TGTGCCAGCAGCCCACGCGGCGGGGGGGGCACAGATACGCAGTATTTT. Protein sequence: CASSPRGGGGTDTQYF.

The V call is TRBV18, the J call TRBJ1-3; unclear D gene. The CDR3 consists of 16 residues. Deletions cut 3 bases from V and 0 bases from J, with 12 bases between. In germline, CDR1 is KGHSH, CDR2 LQKENI. The CDR3 nucleotides read TGTGCCAGCTCACCGGAGTCAGAACTCTCTGGAAACACCATATATTTT. Translating it yields CASSPESELSGNTIYF.

The J gene is TRBJ1-5, the V gene TRBV7-8; possibly TRBD1 for D (5 bases). V was shortened by 5 bases and J by 4 bases, with 9 bases between the two germline ends. The CDR3 contains 13 residues. Looked up from germline, CDR1 is SGHVS and CDR2 is FQNEAQ. As DNA, the CDR3 is TGTGCCAGCAGCCCAGACAGAAATCAGCCCCAGCATTTT. Translated: CASSPDRNQPQHF.

Details on this clone: Other DNA sequences of this sample code for an identical CDR3. The gene calls are TRBV6-5 and TRBJ2-7; TRBD1 is a possible D gene (5 bases). The V gene's germline CDR1 is MNHEY and CDR2 SVGAGI. There are 13 residues in the CDR3. V dropped 2 bases and J dropped 1 base, with 6 bases sitting between them. The CDR3 DNA follows: TGTGCCAGCAGTTACACAGGATCCTACGAGCAGTACTTC. Translating gives CASSYTGSYEQYF.

This clone was seen once. The chain has TRBV18 and TRBJ2-2; no firm D call. CDR1 and CDR2 (germline): KGHSH, LQKENI. The CDR3 totals 13 residues. Trimming left V 3 bases short and J 4 bases short, with 6 bases between. DNA of the CDR3: TGTGCCAGCTCACCCTCCCTCACCGGGGAGCTGTTTTTT. This sequence encodes CASSPSLTGELFF.

The CDR3 DNA reads TGCAGCGTCGCGACAGCAACTCGGGCAGATACGCAGTATTTT. Translating it yields CSVATATRADTQYF. The chain combines TRBV29-1 with TRBJ2-3; tentative D call: TRBD1 (5 bases). CDR1 and CDR2 from the germline V gene are SQVTM and ANQGSEA. The V gene lost 6 bases and the J gene lost 4 bases, with 17 bases spanning the gap. The CDR3 has 14 amino acids.

The gene calls are TRBV5-4 and TRBJ1-2; D gene ambiguous. CDR1 SGHNT and CDR2 YYREEE come from the germline V gene (reference sequence). Trimming removed 5 bases from V and 1 base from J, with 12 bases in between. CDR3 length equals 14 residues. The CDR3 reads CASSPVGDNYGYTF. Here the CDR3 DNA reads TGTGCCAGCAGTCCCGTCGGAGATAACTATGGCTACACCTTC. The variable domain in full, with the rest retrieved from reference TRBV5-4 and TRBJ1-2, is ETGVTQSPTHLIKTRGQQVTLRCSSQSGHNTVSWYQQALGQGPQFIFQYYREEENGRGNFPPRFSGLQFPNYSSELNVNALELDDSALYLCASSPVGDNYGYTFGSGTRLTVV.

This chain joins TRBV7-8 and TRBJ2-7; 11 nucleotides line up with TRBD1. The germline V gene has CDR1 SGHVS and CDR2 FQNEAQ. The CDR3 totals 16 residues. J gave up 3 bases and V 0 bases, and 4 bases lay outside the gene matches. Here the CDR3 reads CASSLAGQGANYEQYF. The CDR3, as DNA: TGTGCCAGCAGCTTAGCAGGACAGGGGGCCAACTACGAGCAGTACTTC.

V gene TRBV18 combines with J gene TRBJ2-1, with a possible D match to TRBD2 (5 bases). The CDR3 has 16 amino acids. The germline CDR1 and CDR2 sequences are KGHSH and LQKENI. The germline V and J ends were trimmed by 3 bases and 1 base, with 13 bases remaining between them. Here the CDR3 DNA reads TGTGCCAGCTCACCTCCTAGCCTTCGATCCTACAATGAGCAGTTCTTC. Its protein product is CASSPPSLRSYNEQFF.

The CDR3 region is CASSQGPGRNEQYF. CDR3 DNA sequence: TGCGCCAGCAGCCAAGGTCCAGGTCGAAACGAGCAGTACTTC. The chain links TRBV4-1 to TRBJ2-7; D is unresolved. V shed 1 base and J shed 5 bases, with 12 bases lying between them. CDR3 length equals 14 residues. Per germline, CDR1 MGHRA and CDR2 YSYEKL.

V usage is TRBV10-3 and J usage is TRBJ2-2; tentative D call: TRBD1 (6 bases). This CDR3 region has 15 residues. Germline loops: CDR1 ENHRY, CDR2 SYGVKD. Trimming stripped 5 bases from V and 0 bases from J, with 10 bases between. CDR3 loop: CAISQGISNTGELFF. In DNA form, the CDR3 reads TGTGCCATCAGTCAGGGGATCTCGAACACCGGGGAGCTGTTTTTT.

The chain combines TRBV7-2 with TRBJ1-3, with D possibly being TRBD1 (6 bases). Deletions cut 2 bases from V and 4 bases from J, with 15 bases between. The CDR3 contains 16 residues. CDR1 and CDR2 from the germline V gene are SGHTA and FQGNSA. CDR3 DNA sequence: TGTGCCAGCAGCTTAAAATTTAGGGGGTCCGGAAACACCATATATTTT. It codes for CASSLKFRGSGNTIYF.

This chain joins TRBV5-4 and TRBJ1-4, with 7 bases lining up with TRBD1. The CDR3 consists of 14 residues. V lost 3 bases, J lost 4 bases, and 3 bases stayed unmatched. From germline, CDR1 is SGHNT and CDR2 YYREEE (reference sequence). The CDR3 sequence is CASSSDRSNEKLFF. The CDR3 bases are TGTGCCAGCAGCTCGGACAGGAGTAATGAAAAACTGTTTTTT.

Note on this clone: Other DNA sequences in this specimen translate into the identical CDR3. CDR3: CASSAGGNEQFF. The DNA for the CDR3 is TGTGCCAGCAGCGCAGGGGGCAATGAGCAGTTCTTC. V usage is TRBV9 and J usage is TRBJ2-1; 7 nucleotides match TRBD1. Germline trimming cut 3 bases from V and 6 bases from J; bases unmatched to any gene: 0. The CDR3 contains 12 residues. CDR1 is SGDLS and CDR2 is YYNGEE in the germline V gene.

This chain uses TRBV2 with TRBJ1-1, with 8 bases lining up with TRBD1. With V trimmed by 5 bases and J by 8 bases, 10 bases remained unmatched. Germline loops: CDR1 SNHLY, CDR2 FYNNEI. The CDR3 covers 14 residues. The CDR3 DNA follows: TGTGCCAGCAGTTCATTAGGGACAGGAGTCGAAGCTTTCTTT. Translation gives CASSSLGTGVEAFF.

The chain couples TRBV15 to TRBJ1-4, with D unclear. This CDR3 spans 15 amino acids. Germline CDR1 and CDR2: LNHNV and YYDKDF (reference sequence). V shed 0 bases and J shed 4 bases, with 9 bases lying between them. CDR3 coding DNA: TGTGCCACCAGCAGAGATCTTCAGATTAATGAAAAACTGTTTTTT. Protein product: CATSRDLQINEKLFF.

The chain couples TRBV7-9 to TRBJ2-1; D might be TRBD2 (5 bases). The CDR3 is 17 amino acids. Germline V gene sequence: CDR1 SEHNR, CDR2 FQNEAQ (reference sequence). Deletions cut 1 base from V and 4 bases from J, with 17 bases between. CDR3 bases: TGTGCCAGCAGCTTAGGGCTAGCCCCCTCCCAATACAATGAGCAGTTCTTC. It yields the protein CASSLGLAPSQYNEQFF.

The rearrangement joins TRBV19 to TRBJ1-6, with 9 bases that match TRBD1. Germline-derived CDR1 and CDR2 are LNHDA and SQIVND (reference sequence). This CDR3 comprises 15 residues. V lost 3 bases to trimming and J lost 7 bases; unmatched junction nucleotides: 4. CDR3 loop: CASSIGTGLNSPLHF. For the CDR3, the DNA is TGTGCCAGTAGTATCGGGACAGGGCTAAATTCACCCCTCCACTTT.

J is TRBJ1-1 and V is TRBV7-9, with 8 bases matching TRBD1. The CDR3 spans 13 residues. The germline CDR1 and CDR2 sequences are SEHNR and FQNEAQ (reference sequence). V shed 2 bases and J 4 bases; nucleotides not matched to a gene: 0. DNA for the CDR3: TGTGCCAGCAGCTTACAGGGGGCCACTGAAGCTTTCTTT. Its protein is CASSLQGATEAFF.

As to this clone: The junction departs from the called germline gene at one end, perhaps through a read error. The chain's CDR3 is CASSPSTGTGVF. The CDR3 DNA reads TGTGCCAGCAGTCCCTCCACCGGGACAGGGGTCTTC. The J gene is TRBJ2-1, the V gene TRBV6-5; 10 positions match TRBD1. The germline V gene encodes CDR1 MNHEY and CDR2 SVGAGI. The CDR3 has 12 residues.

This clone was recorded only once. The V gene is TRBV7-6, the J gene TRBJ1-1, with 9 bases fitting TRBD1. J gave up 2 bases and V 1 base, and 5 bases lay outside the gene matches. From germline, CDR1 is SGHVS and CDR2 FNYEAQ. The length of the CDR3 is 16 residues. The CDR3 DNA reads TGTGCCAGCAGCTTAGAACAGGGGGCGCATAACACTGAAGCTTTCTTT. Translated: CASSLEQGAHNTEAFF.

The V and J genes are TRBV5-1 and TRBJ1-1, with D perhaps matching TRBD1 (6 bases). Looked up from germline, CDR1 is SGHRS and CDR2 is YFSETQ. Trimming removed 4 bases from V and 0 bases from J, with 10 bases in between. This CDR3 has 14 amino acids. The CDR3 DNA reads as TGCGCCAGCAGCCCGGGACACCTGAACACTGAAGCTTTCTTT. Encoded protein: CASSPGHLNTEAFF.

This clone appeared once. V is TRBV5-1 and J is TRBJ2-1, with 7 bases identical to TRBD1. The CDR3 spans 14 residues. Germline CDR1 SGHRS, CDR2 YFSETQ. The V gene end was trimmed by 4 bases and the J gene end by 5 bases; junction bases not matched to a gene: 6. The CDR3 DNA reads as TGCGCCAGCAGCGCCGGGACAGCAAACAATGAGCAGTTCTTC. Protein: CASSAGTANNEQFF.

This CDR3 reads CASSLAPSGGETQYF. The CDR3 nucleotides are TGTGCCAGCAGCTTAGCACCTTCAGGGGGGGAGACCCAGTACTTC. The V call is TRBV7-7, the J call TRBJ2-5, with D possibly matching TRBD1 (7 bases). The V and J ends lost 0 bases and 5 bases respectively, with 13 bases between them. CDR3 length: 15 residues. Germline V gene sequence: CDR1 SSHAT, CDR2 FNYEAQ (reference sequence).